The 4 T cell receptor beta chains in this list originate from one sample, sequenced in a study of cytomegalovirus exposure and HLA in healthy donors. Use of 60 Vbeta and 13 Jbeta primers characterized the PCR. Repertoires were generated with immunoSEQ multiplex PCR, while TCRdb's copy carries only in-frame clones and drops some. Here the sample spans some 70,000 clones, about 88% being singletons. The source material was PBMCs. These receptors all stem from a woman aged 50 to 60 in good health and CMV-seronegative.

The V gene is TRBV15, the J gene TRBJ2-7, with D possibly being TRBD1 (5 bases). This CDR3 has 14 residues. The germline V gene has CDR1 LNHNV and CDR2 YYDKDF (reference sequence). The ends were cut back, 0 bases at V and 6 bases at J, with 12 bases in the middle. The CDR3 sequence: CATSRDRQGTEQYF. CDR3 sequence (DNA): TGTGCCACCAGCAGAGATCGGCAGGGCACCGAGCAGTACTTC.

This rearrangement joins TRBV6-1 to TRBJ1-3; maybe TRBD1 (5 bases). The germline gives CDR1 MNHNS, CDR2 SASEGT. The V gene lost 0 bases and the J gene lost 0 bases, with 9 bases spanning the gap. The CDR3 sequence is 16 residues long. The CDR3 DNA sequence: TGTGCCAGCAGTGAAGCTTGGGGACTCTCTGGAAACACCATATATTTT. It translates to CASSEAWGLSGNTIYF.

Points on this clone: One end of the junction fails to match germline, which may point to a read error. This CDR3 is also generated by other DNA sequences in the sample. The chain carries TRBV9 and TRBJ2-2; 7 bases agree with TRBD2. Germline loops: CDR1 SGDLS, CDR2 YYNGEE. The CDR3 loop spans 14 amino acids. The CDR3 coding sequence is TGCGCCAGCAGCGCCGGGGGGATCTCCGGGGAGCTGTTTTTT. Translation: CASSAGGISGELFF.

As concerns this clone: A read error is possible here, since a much larger clone lies one base away. The CDR3 loop reads CASSFSTAPYEQYF. The CDR3 nucleotides are TGTGCCAGCAGCTTCTCAACCGCTCCCTACGAGCAGTACTTC. The V gene is TRBV7-9, the J gene TRBJ2-5, with unresolved D. The DNA end favors TRBJ2-7, so the J call may be wrong. The CDR3 covers 14 residues. CDR1 and CDR2 (germline): SEHNR, FQNEAQ (reference sequence).